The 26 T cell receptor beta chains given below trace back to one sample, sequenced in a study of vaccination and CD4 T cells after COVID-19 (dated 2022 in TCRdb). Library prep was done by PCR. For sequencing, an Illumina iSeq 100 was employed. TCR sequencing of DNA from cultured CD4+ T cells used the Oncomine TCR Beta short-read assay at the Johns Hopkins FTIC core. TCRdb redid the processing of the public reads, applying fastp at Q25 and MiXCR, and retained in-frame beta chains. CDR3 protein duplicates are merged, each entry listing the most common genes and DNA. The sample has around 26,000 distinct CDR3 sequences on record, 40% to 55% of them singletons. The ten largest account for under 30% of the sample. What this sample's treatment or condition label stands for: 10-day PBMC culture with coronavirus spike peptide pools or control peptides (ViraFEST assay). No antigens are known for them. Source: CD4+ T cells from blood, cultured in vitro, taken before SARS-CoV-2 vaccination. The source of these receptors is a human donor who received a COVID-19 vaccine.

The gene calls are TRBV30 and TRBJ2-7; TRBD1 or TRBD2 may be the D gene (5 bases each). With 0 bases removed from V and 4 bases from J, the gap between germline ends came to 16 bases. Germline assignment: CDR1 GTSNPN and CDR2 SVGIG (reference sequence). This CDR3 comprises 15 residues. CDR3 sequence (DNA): TGTGCCTGGAGTGTTGGGACCGGCCCTAATTACGAGCAGTACTTC. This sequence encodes CAWSVGTGPNYEQYF. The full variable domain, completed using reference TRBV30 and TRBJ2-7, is SQTIHQWPATLVQPVGSPLSLECTVEGTSNPNLYWYRQAAGRGLQLLFYSVGIGQISSEVPQNLSASRPQDRQFILSSKKLLLSDSGFYLCAWSVGTGPNYEQYFGPGTRLTVT.

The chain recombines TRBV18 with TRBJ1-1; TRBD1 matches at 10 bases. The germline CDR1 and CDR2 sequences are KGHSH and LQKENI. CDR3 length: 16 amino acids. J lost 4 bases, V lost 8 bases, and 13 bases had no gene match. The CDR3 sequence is CASPYGQGVFGTEAFF. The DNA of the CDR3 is TGTGCCAGCCCCTACGGACAGGGGGTTTTTGGCACTGAAGCTTTCTTT.

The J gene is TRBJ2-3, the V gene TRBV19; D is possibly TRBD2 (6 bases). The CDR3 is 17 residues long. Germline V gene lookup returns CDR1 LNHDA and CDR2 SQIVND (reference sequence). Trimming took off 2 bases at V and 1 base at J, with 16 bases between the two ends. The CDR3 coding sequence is TGTGCCAGTAGTATAAAGGGTGGGACTCCGCGCACAGATACGCAGTATTTT. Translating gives CASSIKGGTPRTDTQYF.

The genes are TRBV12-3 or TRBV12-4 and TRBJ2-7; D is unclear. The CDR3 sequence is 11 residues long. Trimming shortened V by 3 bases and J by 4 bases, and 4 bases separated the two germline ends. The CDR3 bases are TGTGCCAGCAGTTTGGAGTACGAGCAGTACTTC. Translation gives CASSLEYEQYF.

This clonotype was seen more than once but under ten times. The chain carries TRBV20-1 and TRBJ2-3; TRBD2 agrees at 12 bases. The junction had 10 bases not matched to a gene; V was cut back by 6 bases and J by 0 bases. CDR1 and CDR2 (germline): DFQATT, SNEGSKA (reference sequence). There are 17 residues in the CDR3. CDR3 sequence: CSAETSGGYPSTDTQYF. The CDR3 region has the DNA TGCAGTGCCGAAACTAGCGGGGGGTACCCTAGCACAGATACGCAGTATTTT.

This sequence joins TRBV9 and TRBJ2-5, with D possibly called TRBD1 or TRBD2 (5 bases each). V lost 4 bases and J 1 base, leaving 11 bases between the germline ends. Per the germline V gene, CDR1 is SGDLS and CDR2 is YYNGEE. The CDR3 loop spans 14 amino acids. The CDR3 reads CASSPGTSQETQYF. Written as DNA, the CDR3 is TGTGCCAGCAGCCCTGGGACCTCCCAAGAGACCCAGTACTTC.

The CDR3 coding sequence is TGCAGTGCTAGAGTTGGACAGGGAGGTTCAGAGCAGTACTTC. It specifies CSARVGQGGSEQYF. The chain uses TRBV20-1 and TRBJ2-7, with TRBD1 identical over 8 bases. This CDR3 spans 14 amino acids. Germline CDR1 is DFQATT and CDR2 is SNEGSKA (reference sequence). The junction had 9 bases not matched to a gene; V was cut back by 1 base and J by 7 bases.

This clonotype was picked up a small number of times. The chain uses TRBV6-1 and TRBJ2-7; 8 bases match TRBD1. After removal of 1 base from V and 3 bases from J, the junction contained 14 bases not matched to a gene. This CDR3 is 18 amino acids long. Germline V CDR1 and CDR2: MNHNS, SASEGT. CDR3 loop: CASSEDLNLGQDLYEQYF. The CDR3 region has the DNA TGTGCCAGCAGTGAAGATCTGAATCTGGGACAGGACCTCTACGAGCAGTACTTC.

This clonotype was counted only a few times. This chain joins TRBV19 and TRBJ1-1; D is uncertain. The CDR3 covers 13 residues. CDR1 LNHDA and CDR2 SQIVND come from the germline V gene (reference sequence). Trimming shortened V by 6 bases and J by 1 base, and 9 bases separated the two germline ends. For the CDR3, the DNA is TGTGCCAGTAGGAGAGACTGGAACACTGAAGCTTTCTTT. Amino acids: CASRRDWNTEAFF.

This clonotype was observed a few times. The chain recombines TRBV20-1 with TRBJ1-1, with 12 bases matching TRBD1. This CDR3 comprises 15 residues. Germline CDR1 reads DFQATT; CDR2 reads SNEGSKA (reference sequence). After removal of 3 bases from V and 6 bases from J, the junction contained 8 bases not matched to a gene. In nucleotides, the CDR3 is TGCAGTGCTAGGGGACAGGGGGCCGATGCGGCTGAAGCTTTCTTT. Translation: CSARGQGADAAEAFF.

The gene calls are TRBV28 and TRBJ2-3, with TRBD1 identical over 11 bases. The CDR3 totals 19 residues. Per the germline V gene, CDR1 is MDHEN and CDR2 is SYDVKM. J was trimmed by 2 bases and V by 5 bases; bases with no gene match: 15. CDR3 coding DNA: TGTGCCAGCAGTGCTCAAGGTGGGACAGGGGGGTCTTACACAGATACGCAGTATTTT. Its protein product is CASSAQGGTGGSYTDTQYF.

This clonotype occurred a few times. Here the CDR3 DNA reads TGTGCCAGCAGTTCCCAGGGGACCGGGGCCAACGTCCTGACTTTC. Translating it yields CASSSQGTGANVLTF. V and J are TRBV6-5 and TRBJ2-6, with D maybe TRBD1 (6 bases). Trimming took off 4 bases at V and 4 bases at J, with 11 bases between the two ends. The V gene's germline CDR1 is MNHEY and CDR2 SVGAGI. The CDR3 covers 15 residues.

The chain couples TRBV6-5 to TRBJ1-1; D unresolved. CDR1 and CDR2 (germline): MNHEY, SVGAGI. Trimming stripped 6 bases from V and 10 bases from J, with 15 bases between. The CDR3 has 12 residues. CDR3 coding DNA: TGTGCCAGCAGATTACTAGGAGGTCGAGCTTTCTTT. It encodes CASRLLGGRAFF.

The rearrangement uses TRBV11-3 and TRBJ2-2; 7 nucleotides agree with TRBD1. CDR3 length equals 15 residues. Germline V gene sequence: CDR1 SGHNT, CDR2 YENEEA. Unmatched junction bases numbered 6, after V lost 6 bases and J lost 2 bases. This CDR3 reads CASRKTGTNTGELFF. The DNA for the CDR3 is TGTGCCAGCAGAAAGACAGGGACAAACACCGGGGAGCTGTTTTTT. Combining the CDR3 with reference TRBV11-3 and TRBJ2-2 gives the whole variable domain EAGVVQSPRYKIIEKKQPVAFWCNPISGHNTLYWYLQNLGQGPELLIRYENEEAVDDSQLPKDRFSAERLKGVDSTLKIQPAELGDSAVYLCASRKTGTNTGELFFGEGSRLTVL.

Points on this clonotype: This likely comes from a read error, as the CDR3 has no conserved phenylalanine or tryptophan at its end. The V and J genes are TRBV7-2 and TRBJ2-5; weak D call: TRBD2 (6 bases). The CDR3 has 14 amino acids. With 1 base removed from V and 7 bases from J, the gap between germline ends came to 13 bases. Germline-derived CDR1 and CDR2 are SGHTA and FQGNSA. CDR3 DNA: TGTGCCAGCAGCTTAGAACCTAGCGCCACGACCCAGTACTTA. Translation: CASSLEPSATTQYL.

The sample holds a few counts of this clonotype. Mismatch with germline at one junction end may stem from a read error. In nucleotides, the CDR3 is TGTGCCAGCAGCCTAACGCAGTCGGGGGCGCACCGTGGCTACACCTTC. Translating gives CASSLTQSGAHRGYTF. V and J are TRBV7-3 and TRBJ1-2; the D gene is possibly TRBD1 (6 bases). This CDR3 is 16 amino acids long. Germline V gene lookup returns CDR1 SGHTA and CDR2 FQGTGA.

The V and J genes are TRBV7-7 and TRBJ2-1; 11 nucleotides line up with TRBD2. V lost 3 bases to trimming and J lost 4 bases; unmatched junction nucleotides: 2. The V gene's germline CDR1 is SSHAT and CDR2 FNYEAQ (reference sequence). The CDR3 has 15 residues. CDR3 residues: CASSLTSGAYNEQFF. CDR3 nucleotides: TGTGCCAGCAGCTTGACTAGCGGGGCTTACAATGAGCAGTTCTTC. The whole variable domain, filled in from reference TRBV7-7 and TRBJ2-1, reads GAGVSQSPRYKVTKRGQDVTLRCDPISSHATLYWYQQALGQGPEFLTYFNYEAQPDKSGLPSDRFSAERPEGSISTLTIQRTEQRDSAMYRCASSLTSGAYNEQFFGPGTRLTVL.

The chain's CDR3 is CASSVGKANEQFF. DNA of the CDR3: TGTGCCAGCAGCGTAGGTAAAGCGAATGAGCAGTTCTTC. The V call is TRBV9, the J call TRBJ2-1; D gene unclear. CDR3 size: 13 residues. The germline V gene encodes CDR1 SGDLS and CDR2 YYNGEE. V shed 0 bases and J shed 7 bases, with 8 bases lying between them.

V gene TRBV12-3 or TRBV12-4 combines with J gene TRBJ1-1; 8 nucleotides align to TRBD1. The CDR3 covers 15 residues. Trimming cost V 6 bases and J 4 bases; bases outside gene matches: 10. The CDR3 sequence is CASSPRTGLATEAFF. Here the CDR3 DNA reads TGTGCCAGCAGCCCCCGGACAGGGCTGGCCACTGAAGCTTTCTTT.

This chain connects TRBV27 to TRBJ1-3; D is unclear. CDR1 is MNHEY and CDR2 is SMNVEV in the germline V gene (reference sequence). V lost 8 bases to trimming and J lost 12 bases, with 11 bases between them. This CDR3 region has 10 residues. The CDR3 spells CASGIPRIYF. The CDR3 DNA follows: TGTGCCAGCGGTATCCCCCGCATATATTTT.

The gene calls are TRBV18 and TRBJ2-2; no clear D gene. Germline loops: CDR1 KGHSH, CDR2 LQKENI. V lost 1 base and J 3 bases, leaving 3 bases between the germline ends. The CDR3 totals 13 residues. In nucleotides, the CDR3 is TGTGCCAGCTCACCACGGGACACCGGGGAGCTGTTTTTT. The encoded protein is CASSPRDTGELFF.

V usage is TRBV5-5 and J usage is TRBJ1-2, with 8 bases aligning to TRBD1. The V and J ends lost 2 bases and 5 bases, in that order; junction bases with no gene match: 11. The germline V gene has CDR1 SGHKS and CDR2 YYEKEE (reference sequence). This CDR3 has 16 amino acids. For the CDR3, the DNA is TGTGCCAGCAGCTTACTTATAACCGACAGGGGATATGGCTACACCTTC. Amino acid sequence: CASSLLITDRGYGYTF.

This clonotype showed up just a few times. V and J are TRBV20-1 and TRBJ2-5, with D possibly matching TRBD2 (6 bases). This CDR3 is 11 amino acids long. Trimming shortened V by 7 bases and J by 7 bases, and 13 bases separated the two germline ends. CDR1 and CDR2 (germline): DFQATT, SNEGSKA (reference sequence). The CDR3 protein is CSGEVGGTQYF. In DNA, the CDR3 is TGCAGTGGGGAGGTCGGGGGGACCCAGTACTTC.

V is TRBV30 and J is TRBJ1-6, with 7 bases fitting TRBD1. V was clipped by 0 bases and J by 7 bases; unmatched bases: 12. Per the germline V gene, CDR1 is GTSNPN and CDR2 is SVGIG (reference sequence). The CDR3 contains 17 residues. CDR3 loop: CAWSVSSPTGRNSPLHF. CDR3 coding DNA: TGTGCCTGGAGTGTAAGTTCCCCGACAGGGAGGAATTCACCCCTCCACTTT.

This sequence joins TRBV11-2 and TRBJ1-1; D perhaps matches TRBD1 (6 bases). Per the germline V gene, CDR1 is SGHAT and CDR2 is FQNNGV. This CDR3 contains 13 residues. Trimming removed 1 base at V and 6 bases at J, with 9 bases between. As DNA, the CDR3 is TGTGCCAGCAGCTTAGGGGGGGCCTCTGAAGCTTTCTTT. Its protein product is CASSLGGASEAFF.

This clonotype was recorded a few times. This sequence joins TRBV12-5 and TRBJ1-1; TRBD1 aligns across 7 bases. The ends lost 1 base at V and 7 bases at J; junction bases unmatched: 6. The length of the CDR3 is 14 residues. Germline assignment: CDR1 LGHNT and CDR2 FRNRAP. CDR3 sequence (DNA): TGTGCTAGTGGTTTGGGACAGGGCGTAGATGAAGCTTTCTTT. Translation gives CASGLGQGVDEAFF.